Reported below is one T cell receptor beta chain. TCRdb keeps only in-frame clones here, not all; method: immunoSEQ multiplex PCR. The repertoire holds 1,100,000 or so clones, with around three quarters as singletons. This entry comes from a study of shared clonotypes between healthy human individuals. The TCR comes from a man aged 18 to 29 in good health. Some clones in this sample may be carry-over from other donors' samples. Sequencing was performed on memory CD4+ T cells from PBMCs. Subset denoted: CD45RA-negative fraction.

The CDR3 is CASSVPSCSPIEYEQYF. The CDR3 DNA is TGTGCCAGCAGCGTACCCTCCTGCAGCCCAATTGAATACGAGCAGTACTTC. The chain employs TRBV9 and TRBJ2-7; D ambiguous. The V end was cut by 1 base, the J end by 4 bases, with 21 bases between. Germline-derived CDR1 and CDR2 are SGDLS and YYNGEE. This CDR3 region has 17 residues.